The 20 T cell receptor beta chains in this list originate from one sample, sequenced in a study of CD8 T cells in ankylosing spondylitis. TCRdb analysed the 5' RACE reads with MiXCR anew, one entry per CDR3 protein. The sample carries 69,000 or so distinct CDR3 sequences, 5.3% recorded once. Sequenced sample: blood, either unsorted or a sorted T cell fraction (not recorded which). These receptor sequences come from a male donor with ankylosing spondylitis or in good health (not recorded which).

This clonotype was found many times. V gene TRBV18 combines with J gene TRBJ2-3; TRBD1 might be the D (6 bases). The CDR3 covers 15 residues. V lost 3 bases, J lost 2 bases, and 12 bases lay in between. CDR1 and CDR2 (germline): KGHSH, LQKENI. The CDR3 DNA sequence: TGTGCCAGCTCACCCGAACAGGGAAACACAGATACGCAGTATTTT. It codes for CASSPEQGNTDTQYF.

This clonotype was detected many times. The chain combines TRBV9 with TRBJ2-5; 8 nucleotides line up with TRBD1. In germline, CDR1 is SGDLS, CDR2 YYNGEE. Trimming cost V 4 bases and J 3 bases; bases outside gene matches: 5. CDR3 length equals 14 residues. CDR3 in DNA: TGTGCCAGCAGCCCCCTGACAGGGGAAGAGACCCAGTACTTC. It codes for CASSPLTGEETQYF.

This clonotype was detected ten times or more. The chain combines TRBV20-1 with TRBJ1-5, with 8 positions matching TRBD1. Germline V gives CDR1 DFQATT, CDR2 SNEGSKA (reference sequence). Trimming removed 1 base from V and 0 bases from J; junction bases left unmatched: 17. The length of the CDR3 is 20 residues. CDR3 nucleotides: TGCAGTGCTAGAGGGACGACCGGGACAGGCTGGCGTTATAGCAATCAGCCCCAGCATTTT. It is translated as CSARGTTGTGWRYSNQPQHF.

This clonotype was observed many times. The chain links TRBV5-4 to TRBJ1-4, with D perhaps matching TRBD1 (5 bases). Deletions cut 4 bases from V and 10 bases from J, with 23 bases between. The CDR3 has 16 amino acids. Germline-derived CDR1 and CDR2 are SGHNT and YYREEE (reference sequence). The CDR3 loop reads CASSPEKGRHDGKLFF. In DNA form, the CDR3 reads TGTGCCAGCAGCCCCGAAAAGGGGCGTCATGACGGAAAACTGTTTTTT.

This clonotype was detected a few times. V gene TRBV6-4 combines with J gene TRBJ2-7; 11 bases agree with TRBD2. J was trimmed by 0 bases and V by 6 bases; bases with no gene match: 4. Germline values: CDR1 MRHNA, CDR2 SNTAGT. This CDR3 comprises 15 residues. CDR3 sequence (DNA): TGTGCCAGCAGGCGGGGACTAGCGGACTCCTACGAGCAGTACTTC. Its protein product is CASRRGLADSYEQYF.

The table lists this clonotype with many counts. This rearrangement joins TRBV6-1 to TRBJ2-2, with 7 nucleotides matching TRBD1. The CDR3 length is 15 residues. The J segment lost 1 base and the V segment lost 5 bases, leaving 4 bases of the junction unmatched. CDR1 and CDR2 from the germline V gene are MNHNS and SASEGT. The CDR3 region is CASSLRQGNTGELFF. As DNA, the CDR3 is TGTGCCAGCAGTCTAAGACAGGGGAACACCGGGGAGCTGTTTTTT.

This clonotype was picked up many times. CDR3 loop: CSVDSGWEGRQFF. The DNA of the CDR3 is TGCAGCGTTGATTCAGGGTGGGAGGGAAGACAGTTCTTC. The rearrangement joins TRBV29-1 to TRBJ2-1; 7 positions agree with TRBD2. Germline CDR1 reads SQVTM; CDR2 reads ANQGSEA. The CDR3 consists of 13 residues. The J segment lost 13 bases and the V segment lost 3 bases, leaving 12 bases of the junction unmatched.

This clonotype came up many times. V gene TRBV7-9 combines with J gene TRBJ1-1; no reliable D call. The CDR3 length is 12 residues. Trimming shortened V by 5 bases and J by 5 bases, and 9 bases separated the two germline ends. The germline CDR1 and CDR2 sequences are SEHNR and FQNEAQ (reference sequence). The chain's CDR3 is CASSHLKTEAFF. DNA for the CDR3: TGTGCCAGCAGCCACCTCAAAACTGAAGCTTTCTTT.

This clonotype was counted many times. The chain couples TRBV10-3 to TRBJ2-2, with 7 bases that match TRBD2. CDR1 is ENHRY and CDR2 is SYGVKD in the germline V gene. The CDR3 has 17 residues. V was clipped by 2 bases and J by 2 bases; unmatched bases: 8. The CDR3 bases are TGTGCCATCAGTGAGCAGGTGCTAGCGGCCAACACCGGGGAGCTGTTTTTT. It is translated as CAISEQVLAANTGELFF.

In nucleotides, the CDR3 is TGTGCCAGCAGCTTAGCGGCTCGGGATGGCTACACCTTC. Its translation: CASSLAARDGYTF. V usage is TRBV7-9 and J usage is TRBJ1-2, with unresolved D. Germline CDR1 is SEHNR and CDR2 is FQNEAQ (reference sequence). The germline V and J ends were trimmed by 0 bases and 6 bases, with 8 bases remaining between them. There are 13 residues in the CDR3. The entire variable domain, with the rest obtained from reference TRBV7-9 and TRBJ1-2, is as follows: DTGVSQNPRHKITKRGQNVTFRCDPISEHNRLYWYRQTLGQGPEFLTYFQNEAQLEKSRLLSDRFSAERPKGSFSTLEIQRTEQGDSAMYLCASSLAARDGYTFGSGTRLTVV.

This clonotype appeared many times. The genes are TRBV20-1 and TRBJ2-5; unclear D gene. CDR3 size: 13 residues. The germline V gene encodes CDR1 DFQATT and CDR2 SNEGSKA (reference sequence). Trimming cost V 0 bases and J 5 bases, with 10 bases left between them. Here the CDR3 reads CSARDHPGETQYF. CDR3 coding DNA: TGCAGTGCTAGAGACCACCCCGGGGAGACCCAGTACTTC.

This clonotype has a count of ten or more. CDR3 nucleotide sequence: TGCAGCGTTGCCCCTCCCTATTGGGCAATGAACACTGAAGCTTTCTTT. Protein product: CSVAPPYWAMNTEAFF. The V and J genes are TRBV29-1 and TRBJ1-1; D gene ambiguous. The V and J ends lost 4 bases and 0 bases respectively, with 18 bases between them. Per the germline V gene, CDR1 is SQVTM and CDR2 is ANQGSEA. CDR3 size: 16 residues. Complete variable domain (other parts from reference TRBV29-1 and TRBJ1-1): SAVISQKPSRDICQRGTSLTIQCQVDSQVTMMFWYRQQPGQSLTLIATANQGSEATYESGFVIDKFPISRPNLTFSTLTVSNMSPEDSSIYLCSVAPPYWAMNTEAFFGQGTRLTVV.

This clonotype was observed at least ten times. The chain has TRBV28 and TRBJ2-1; tentatively, D is TRBD2 (5 bases). V was trimmed by 1 base and J by 3 bases, leaving 7 bases between them. The CDR3 has 14 residues. Germline V gives CDR1 MDHEN, CDR2 SYDVKM. CDR3 in DNA: TGTGCCAGCAGTTTATTGGGGAGCTACAATGAGCAGTTCTTC. Translating gives CASSLLGSYNEQFF.

This clonotype was counted many times. The CDR3 DNA follows: TGTGCCAGCAGTCTTGCTAGGGGGGGTCCCGGGGAGCTGTTTTTT. It is translated as CASSLARGGPGELFF. V is TRBV12-3 or TRBV12-4 and J is TRBJ2-2, with a tentative D call TRBD2 (7 bases). The germline V and J ends were trimmed by 5 bases and 6 bases, with 16 bases remaining between them. The CDR3 is 15 residues long.

Ten or more counts support this clonotype. This sequence joins TRBV5-1 and TRBJ1-3; D is uncertain. CDR1 SGHRS and CDR2 YFSETQ come from the germline V gene. The CDR3 is 16 amino acids. Trimming pared 2 bases from V and 0 bases from J, leaving 12 bases between. For the CDR3, the DNA is TGCGCCAGCAGCTTTGGCTTATCGCCCTCTGGAAACACCATATATTTT. Encoded protein: CASSFGLSPSGNTIYF.

This clonotype has a count of ten or more. J is TRBJ1-2 and V is TRBV20-1; possible D gene TRBD1, 5 bases. The V gene lost 5 bases and the J gene lost 4 bases, with 17 bases spanning the gap. From germline, CDR1 is DFQATT and CDR2 SNEGSKA (reference sequence). CDR3 length: 14 residues. This CDR3 reads CSAESSGGGYGYTF. The CDR3, as DNA: TGCAGTGCTGAGTCTTCCGGGGGTGGCTATGGCTACACCTTC.

This clonotype was counted between two and nine times. A junction boundary mismatches the germline segment, possibly from a read error. This chain uses TRBV6-1 with TRBJ1-2; no clear D gene. The CDR3 is made up of 13 amino acids. Germline CDR1 and CDR2: MNHNS and SASEGT. The CDR3 loop reads CASREGDINGYTF. The CDR3 DNA reads TGTGCCAGCAGGGAAGGAGATATTAATGGCTACACCTTC.

This clonotype was seen repeatedly, ten times or more. The V gene is TRBV12-3 or TRBV12-4, the J gene TRBJ2-5; the match to TRBD1 covers 7 bases. The V and J ends lost 7 bases and 2 bases, in that order; junction bases with no gene match: 10. The CDR3 sequence is 15 residues long. CDR3 bases: TGTGCCAGCACCCCCGTGAGGGGGCCACAAGAGACCCAGTACTTC. Encoded protein: CASTPVRGPQETQYF.

This clonotype was recorded many times. The rearrangement joins TRBV7-2 to TRBJ1-2, with 7 nucleotides matching TRBD1. CDR3 length: 15 residues. The germline CDR1 and CDR2 sequences are SGHTA and FQGNSA. V lost 1 base, J lost 4 bases, and 6 bases stayed unmatched. The CDR3 sequence: CASSLGLGQSYGYTF. CDR3 nucleotide sequence: TGTGCCAGCAGCTTAGGATTGGGACAGAGCTATGGCTACACCTTC.

This clonotype was found a few times. The chain employs TRBV24-1 and TRBJ1-5; 8 bases are shared with TRBD1. J gave up 1 base and V 9 bases, and 31 bases lay outside the gene matches. Germline V lookup: CDR1 KGHDR, CDR2 SFDVKD. CDR3 size: 23 residues. The DNA of the CDR3 is TGTGCCACCTTTTATTTTGCCCCCAGAACTCAGGGGGCGCATTATAGAAGCAATCAGCCCCAGCATTTT. The encoded protein is CATFYFAPRTQGAHYRSNQPQHF.